This T cell receptor (beta chain) is drawn from a study of cytomegalovirus exposure and HLA in healthy donors (dated 2017 in TCRdb). Looking at the study overall: The 666 repertoires of the first cohort and the roughly 120 validation repertoires were produced on the same platform, according to a later analysis. The study was designed to test whether signatures of past pathogen exposure could be identified by cataloging public T cell receptors. A separate validation cohort of more than 100 different subjects was used in addition to the 666-subject first cohort. To predict cytomegalovirus infection status, the study brought together high-throughput TCR immunosequencing, statistical association of individual TCRs with disease status, and machine learning. The full study reports these points: The validation cohort had no HLA typing available for a later analysis, so co-occurrence within that cohort was assessed over all 120 or so repertoires. In vitro tests confirmed that a few of the cytomegalovirus-associated TCR beta chains recognize cytomegalovirus antigens. The study listed 150 to 200 TCR beta chains as associated with cytomegalovirus. In a later analysis, TCRs clustered in the first cohort were found to also tend to co-occur in the 120 or so validation repertoires, with approximately 95% of cluster scores above 0. Across donors, most TCR sequences were observed very rarely, whereas some public TCRs were present in many individuals. According to the authors, the approach could potentially be generalized to other disease states and immunological phenotypes. The classifier was reported to diagnose cytomegalovirus status with high specificity and sensitivity in both the original cohort and the validation cohort.

The library was produced with the immunoSEQ multiplex PCR assay. On the study's bioinformatics: To diagnose cytomegalovirus status from the catalog of TCR beta chain sequences, a statistical classification framework was built. Imported from immuneACCESS, the table was reduced by TCRdb to in-frame sequences with V and J called. These copies leave out some clones; in studies compared against another copy, an unresolved V gene accounts for under half, and the cause of the remainder is not known. From that table come the V and J calls and clone size; the DNA was used to work out D and trimming. A total of fewer than 95,000 clones appear in this sample, approximately 88% of them only once. The ten largest make up 9% to 14% of the sample. Ends trimmed: V by 0 bases, J by 8 bases; bases unmatched to a gene: 9. For CDR1 and CDR2, the germline V gene lists SGHRS and YFSETQ. Including cysteine and phenylalanine, the CDR3 has 16 amino acids. Just the 48-base CDR3 DNA is kept, in frame starting at base 1.

The donors belonged to the validation cohort of about 120 subjects, which was separate from the 666-subject first cohort. Worth noting for this clone: Its antigen target is currently unknown. No base quality information exists; no much larger clone differs at one position.

Here the chain combines TRBV5-1 and TRBJ2-1, with 9 junctional bases fitting TRBD2. The TCR sequence derives from a woman younger than 35 in good health and CMV-seropositive. The specimen was PBMCs. The DNA reads as follows: TGCGCCAGCAGCTTGGGGGGAGGGACTAGCCTATATGAGCAGTTCTTC. Protein translation: CASSLGGGTSLYEQFF.